Listed here are 23 T cell receptor beta chains from one sample, sequenced in a study of cytomegalovirus exposure and HLA in healthy donors. With 60 Vbeta and 13 Jbeta primers, the PCR was carried out. TCRdb's table, derived via immunoSEQ multiplex PCR, lists solely in-frame clones and lacks some. Counted here are approximately 120,000 clones, under 80% occurring once; the ten biggest clones make up about 8%. Sequences were obtained from PBMCs. These receptors all come from a woman aged 50 to 60 in good health and CMV-seropositive.

There are a few counts of this clone. The CDR3 loop reads CASATGEPYEQYF. CDR3 DNA: TGCGCCAGCGCGACAGGAGAGCCCTACGAGCAGTACTTC. The chain joins TRBV5-1 to TRBJ2-7; a weak D match, TRBD1 (6 bases). Trimming removed 7 bases at V and 2 bases at J, with 13 bases between. The CDR3 contains 13 residues. Germline CDR1 is SGHRS and CDR2 is YFSETQ.

This clone was observed a handful of times. The V and J genes are TRBV7-9 and TRBJ1-1; TRBD1 matches 11 bases. With V trimmed by 6 bases and J by 7 bases, 7 bases remained unmatched. This CDR3 has 14 residues. Germline lookup yields CDR1 SEHNR and CDR2 FQNEAQ (reference sequence). CDR3 protein: CASSLIGTGGEAFF. The CDR3 bases are TGTGCCAGCAGTTTGATTGGGACAGGGGGTGAAGCTTTCTTT. The variable domain in full, with the rest retrieved from reference TRBV7-9 and TRBJ1-1, is DTGVSQNPRHKITKRGQNVTFRCDPISEHNRLYWYRQTLGQGPEFLTYFQNEAQLEKSRLLSDRFSAERPKGSFSTLEIQRTEQGDSAMYLCASSLIGTGGEAFFGQGTRLTVV.

Of note for this clone: The junction shows a germline mismatch at one end, possibly a read error. This chain uses TRBV7-2 with TRBJ2-4; D not certain. The germline CDR1 and CDR2 sequences are SGHTA and FQGNSA. This CDR3 comprises 14 residues. Here the CDR3 reads CASSLALGSNSQYF. Written as DNA, the CDR3 is TGTGCCAGCAGCTTAGCGCTGGGTTCAAACAGTCAGTACTTC.

This clone was counted between two and nine times. The V gene is TRBV9, the J gene TRBJ2-5; tentative D call: TRBD2 (6 bases). The germline CDR1 and CDR2 sequences are SGDLS and YYNGEE. CDR3 size: 14 residues. V shed 0 bases and J shed 5 bases, with 11 bases lying between them. The DNA of the CDR3 is TGTGCCAGCAGCGTAGGAGTCCGGGGGGAGACCCAGTACTTC. Amino acid sequence: CASSVGVRGETQYF. The full variable domain, in which reference TRBV9 and TRBJ2-5 provide the parts outside the CDR3, is DSGVTQTPKHLITATGQRVTLRCSPRSGDLSVYWYQQSLDQGLQFLIQYYNGEERAKGNILERFSAQQFPDLHSELNLSSLELGDSALYFCASSVGVRGETQYFGPGTRLLVL.

The rearrangement uses TRBV19 and TRBJ2-2; TRBD1 is a possible D gene (5 bases). Germline V lookup: CDR1 LNHDA, CDR2 SQIVND (reference sequence). The CDR3 is 16 amino acids. Deletions cut 3 bases from V and 0 bases from J, with 11 bases between. For the CDR3, the DNA is TGTGCCAGTAGTATCTACAGGCGTACGAACACCGGGGAGCTGTTTTTT. As protein: CASSIYRRTNTGELFF.

The V call is TRBV7-2, the J call TRBJ1-2, with TRBD1 as a possible D gene (6 bases). CDR1 SGHTA and CDR2 FQGNSA come from the germline V gene. Trimming took off 5 bases at V and 6 bases at J, with 16 bases between the two ends. The CDR3 has 14 residues. CDR3 amino acids: CASSPPGHLHGYTF. The CDR3 DNA sequence: TGTGCCAGCAGCCCCCCGGGACATCTGCATGGCTACACCTTC. Drawing the rest from reference TRBV7-2 and TRBJ1-2, the complete variable domain is GAGVSQSPSNKVTEKGKDVELRCDPISGHTALYWYRQSLGQGLEFLIYFQGNSAPDKSGLPSDRFSAERTGGSVSTLTIQRTQQEDSAVYLCASSPPGHLHGYTFGSGTRLTVV.

The rearrangement joins TRBV27 to TRBJ2-7, with D unclear. The CDR3 sequence is 12 residues long. V lost 2 bases, J lost 3 bases, and 5 bases lay in between. Germline loops: CDR1 MNHEY, CDR2 SMNVEV (reference sequence). The CDR3 nucleotides are TGTGCCAGCAGTTTAAACGGCTACGAGCAGTACTTC. Amino acid sequence: CASSLNGYEQYF.

The chain carries TRBV5-1 and TRBJ1-1; tentative D call: TRBD1 (5 bases). V was cut by 4 bases and J by 1 base, with 14 bases left in between. Germline V gene lookup returns CDR1 SGHRS and CDR2 YFSETQ. CDR3 length: 15 residues. Here the CDR3 reads CASSQPGTGNTEAFF. The CDR3 region has the DNA TGCGCCAGCAGCCAACCCGGGACTGGGAACACTGAAGCTTTCTTT.

The count of this clone is one. The chain couples TRBV19 to TRBJ1-2; TRBD1 is a possible D gene (5 bases). This CDR3 is built from 14 residues. Germline assignment: CDR1 LNHDA and CDR2 SQIVND (reference sequence). Trimming removed 8 bases from V and 0 bases from J, with 13 bases in between. The CDR3 is CASLPGGANYGYTF. Here the CDR3 DNA reads TGTGCCAGTCTCCCGGGGGGAGCTAACTATGGCTACACCTTC.

The chain combines TRBV20-1 with TRBJ1-5; D might be TRBD1 (5 bases). V was clipped by 2 bases and J by 11 bases, with 10 bases between them. The CDR3 runs to 11 residues. The germline V gene encodes CDR1 DFQATT and CDR2 SNEGSKA (reference sequence). The CDR3: CSARMGGSQHF. CDR3 coding DNA: TGCAGTGCTAGAATGGGGGGGTCCCAGCATTTT.

To note about this clone: A read error may produce the germline difference seen at one junction end. The chain uses TRBV7-9 and TRBJ2-1; 9 bases are shared with TRBD2. The CDR3 loop spans 16 amino acids. CDR1 is SEHNR and CDR2 is FQNEAQ in the germline V gene (reference sequence). The CDR3 here is CSSSPLAGPSYNEQFF. The CDR3 nucleotides are TGTTCCAGCAGCCCCCTAGCGGGACCGTCCTACAATGAGCAGTTCTTC. Full variable domain (rest looked up from reference TRBV7-9 and TRBJ2-1): DTGVSQNPRHKITKRGQNVTFRCDPISEHNRLYWYRQTLGQGPEFLTYFQNEAQLEKSRLLSDRFSAERPKGSFSTLEIQRTEQGDSAMYLCSSSPLAGPSYNEQFFGPGTRLTVL.

This sequence joins TRBV19 and TRBJ2-7; D may be TRBD2 (5 bases). CDR3 length: 15 amino acids. Germline V gene sequence: CDR1 LNHDA, CDR2 SQIVND (reference sequence). V lost 5 bases, J lost 2 bases, and 16 bases lay in between. The CDR3 loop reads CASSPVRGTTYEQYF. Here the CDR3 DNA reads TGTGCCAGTAGTCCAGTCCGGGGTACAACCTACGAGCAGTACTTC.

The chain uses TRBV7-2 and TRBJ2-4, with unresolved D. The CDR3 contains 15 residues. The germline gives CDR1 SGHTA, CDR2 FQGNSA. V was cut by 3 bases and J by 1 base, with 10 bases left in between. Here the CDR3 reads CASSFIESAKNIQYF. CDR3 nucleotides: TGTGCCAGCAGCTTCATCGAGAGTGCCAAAAACATTCAGTACTTC.

The chain uses TRBV6-1 and TRBJ2-7, with D maybe TRBD1 (6 bases). Per germline, CDR1 MNHNS and CDR2 SASEGT. V was pared by 0 bases and J by 2 bases, with 8 bases between. There are 14 residues in the CDR3. CDR3 DNA sequence: TGTGCCAGCAGTGAAGCGTACAGGGCCTACGAGCAGTACTTC. As protein: CASSEAYRAYEQYF.

The V call is TRBV9, the J call TRBJ2-7, with a weak D call TRBD2 (6 bases). The length of the CDR3 is 14 residues. CDR1 is SGDLS and CDR2 is YYNGEE in the germline V gene. V was pared by 1 base and J by 5 bases, with 13 bases between. This CDR3 reads CASSVSEGVHEQYF. For the CDR3, the DNA is TGTGCCAGCAGCGTATCGGAGGGTGTCCACGAGCAGTACTTC.

J is TRBJ2-1 and V is TRBV6-1; D remains unclear. This CDR3 has 15 residues. Germline V gene data show CDR1 as MNHNS and CDR2 as SASEGT. V was pared by 1 base and J by 3 bases, with 10 bases between. This CDR3 is CASSEGASVYNEQFF. DNA of the CDR3: TGTGCCAGCAGTGAAGGGGCTTCCGTCTACAATGAGCAGTTCTTC.

About this clone itself: An end of the junction differs from the germline gene, which may be a read error. The chain combines TRBV7-6 with TRBJ2-2; D might be TRBD2 (6 bases). Per the germline V gene, CDR1 is SGHVS and CDR2 is FNYEAQ. CDR3 length: 16 amino acids. This chain's CDR3 is CASSPREFANTGGLFF. The DNA for the CDR3 is TGTGCCAGCAGCCCAAGGGAGTTCGCGAACACCGGGGGGCTGTTTTTT.

This clone was seen a single time. The chain carries TRBV5-1 and TRBJ1-1; D remains ambiguous. CDR3 length: 14 residues. V was trimmed by 5 bases and J by 1 base, leaving 12 bases between them. The germline V gene has CDR1 SGHRS and CDR2 YFSETQ. CDR3 coding DNA: TGCGCCAGCAGTTCCCCAAGCGGGAACACTGAAGCTTTCTTT. This encodes CASSSPSGNTEAFF.

V and J are TRBV7-3 and TRBJ2-7; D is perhaps TRBD1 (6 bases). Looked up from germline, CDR1 is SGHTA and CDR2 is FQGTGA. V was pared by 6 bases and J by 5 bases, with 20 bases between. The CDR3 consists of 15 residues. The CDR3 protein is CASSLAPRGLNEQYF. CDR3 nucleotide sequence: TGTGCCAGCAGTTTAGCCCCGAGGGGGTTGAACGAGCAGTACTTC.

The chain couples TRBV6-6 to TRBJ1-1; D call uncertain. The germline V gene encodes CDR1 MNHNY and CDR2 SVGAGI (reference sequence). The CDR3 loop spans 11 amino acids. Between the trimmed V and J ends, which lost 0 bases and 7 bases, there was a span of 3 bases. CDR3: CASSYSGEAFF. CDR3 DNA: TGTGCCAGCAGTTACTCCGGTGAAGCTTTCTTT.

The gene calls are TRBV28 and TRBJ1-1, with 8 bases lining up with TRBD1. The CDR3 has 13 residues. CDR1 is MDHEN and CDR2 is SYDVKM in the germline V gene. V trimming: 5 bases; J trimming: 5 bases; junction bases outside the gene matches: 4. The CDR3 coding sequence is TGTGCCAGCAGTCGACAGGGGAATACTGAAGCTTTCTTT. This translates into CASSRQGNTEAFF.

The V and J genes are TRBV2 and TRBJ2-7; unclear D gene. CDR1 is SNHLY, CDR2 FYNNEI, per germline. The CDR3 runs 14 residues. Trimming pared 6 bases from V and 0 bases from J, leaving 12 bases between. The CDR3 spells CASRSVRTSYEQYF. The CDR3 coding sequence is TGTGCCAGCAGGAGTGTCCGAACCTCCTACGAGCAGTACTTC.

This clone has just a few counts. The chain couples TRBV5-6 to TRBJ1-6; weak D call: TRBD1 (5 bases). Germline V gene data show CDR1 as SGHDT and CDR2 as YYEEEE. Deletions cut 1 base from V and 10 bases from J, with 9 bases between. The CDR3 sequence is 13 residues long. CDR3 protein: CASSLRGPSPLHF. CDR3 nucleotides: TGTGCCAGCAGCTTGAGGGGTCCGTCACCCCTCCACTTT. The whole variable domain, remainder taken from reference TRBV5-6 and TRBJ1-6, is DAGVTQSPTHLIKTRGQQVTLRCSPKSGHDTVSWYQQALGQGPQFIFQYYEEEERQRGNFPDRFSGHQFPNYSSELNVNALLLGDSALYLCASSLRGPSPLHFGNGTRLTVT.